This T cell receptor beta chain was retrieved from a study of cytomegalovirus exposure and HLA in healthy donors. The PCR employed 60 Vbeta primers together with 13 Jbeta primers. Repertoires were generated with immunoSEQ multiplex PCR, while TCRdb's copy carries only in-frame clones and drops some. This repertoire shows some 100,000 clones, approximately 80% found once; its top ten account for roughly 3.7%. Sequenced: PBMCs. This receptor was identified in a female donor in good health and CMV-seropositive.

CDR3 sequence: CASSITTGNNEQFF. The DNA for the CDR3 is TGCGCCAGCAGCATAACGACAGGGAACAATGAGCAGTTCTTC. The V call is TRBV10-1, the J call TRBJ2-1; 7 bases agree with TRBD1. CDR3 length equals 14 residues. After removal of 6 bases from V and 5 bases from J, the junction contained 7 bases not matched to a gene. Germline CDR1 and CDR2: WNHNN and SYGVQD (reference sequence).